Sequencing of this TCR beta chain was carried out in a study of T-cell reconstitution after alpha-beta-depleted transplantation in children. A library of TCRbeta sequences, prepared with unique molecular identifiers, was generated. One entry per CDR3 protein results from TCRdb running MiXCR on the PCR reads. The sample lists approximately 190,000 distinct CDR3 sequences, 8.4% occurring once. The CDR3 is 13 amino acids. Trimming took off 6 bases at V and 4 bases at J, with 12 bases between the two ends. The clonotype comes from a male patient under 10 years old who had a stem cell transplant for acute myeloid leukemia, so the T cells may come from the graft donor. This sequence joins TRBV12-3 or TRBV12-4 and TRBJ1-2; possibly TRBD1 for D (5 bases). Sequences were derived from PBMCs, mostly from graft donor cells, sampled 360 days after TCRalphabeta/CD19-depleted stem cell transplant. The CDR3 sequence is CASSRETFYGYTF. The CDR3 DNA follows: TGTGCCAGCAGCAGGGAAACCTTCTATGGCTACACCTTC.